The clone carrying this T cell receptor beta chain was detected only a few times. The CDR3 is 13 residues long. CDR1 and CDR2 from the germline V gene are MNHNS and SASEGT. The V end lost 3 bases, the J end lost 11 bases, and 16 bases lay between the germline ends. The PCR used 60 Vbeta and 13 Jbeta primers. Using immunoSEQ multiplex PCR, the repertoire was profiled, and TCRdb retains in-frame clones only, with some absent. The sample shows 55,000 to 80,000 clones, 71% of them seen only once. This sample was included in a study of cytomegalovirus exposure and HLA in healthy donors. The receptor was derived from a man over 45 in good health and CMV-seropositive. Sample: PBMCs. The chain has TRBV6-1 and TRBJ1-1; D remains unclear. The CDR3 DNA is TGTGCCAGCAGTGAGGCCGACTCGGAGCGGGCTTTCTTT. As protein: CASSEADSERAFF.